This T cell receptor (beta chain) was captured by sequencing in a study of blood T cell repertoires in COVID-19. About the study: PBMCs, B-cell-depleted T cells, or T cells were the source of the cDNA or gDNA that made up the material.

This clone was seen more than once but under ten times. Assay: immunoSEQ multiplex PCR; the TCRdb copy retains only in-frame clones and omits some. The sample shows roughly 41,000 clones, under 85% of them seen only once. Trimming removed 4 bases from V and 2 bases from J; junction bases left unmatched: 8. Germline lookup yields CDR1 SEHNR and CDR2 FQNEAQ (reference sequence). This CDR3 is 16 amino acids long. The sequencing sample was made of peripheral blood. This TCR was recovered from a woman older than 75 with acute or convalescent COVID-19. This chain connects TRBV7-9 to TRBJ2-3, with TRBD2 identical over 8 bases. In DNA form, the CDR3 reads TGTGCCAGCAGCTCCCTCCCGGGGGGGATCACAGATACGCAGTATTTT. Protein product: CASSSLPGGITDTQYF. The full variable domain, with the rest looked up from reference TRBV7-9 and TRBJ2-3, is DTGVSQNPRHKITKRGQNVTFRCDPISEHNRLYWYRQTLGQGPEFLTYFQNEAQLEKSRLLSDRFSAERPKGSFSTLEIQRTEQGDSAMYLCASSSLPGGITDTQYFGPGTRLTVL.